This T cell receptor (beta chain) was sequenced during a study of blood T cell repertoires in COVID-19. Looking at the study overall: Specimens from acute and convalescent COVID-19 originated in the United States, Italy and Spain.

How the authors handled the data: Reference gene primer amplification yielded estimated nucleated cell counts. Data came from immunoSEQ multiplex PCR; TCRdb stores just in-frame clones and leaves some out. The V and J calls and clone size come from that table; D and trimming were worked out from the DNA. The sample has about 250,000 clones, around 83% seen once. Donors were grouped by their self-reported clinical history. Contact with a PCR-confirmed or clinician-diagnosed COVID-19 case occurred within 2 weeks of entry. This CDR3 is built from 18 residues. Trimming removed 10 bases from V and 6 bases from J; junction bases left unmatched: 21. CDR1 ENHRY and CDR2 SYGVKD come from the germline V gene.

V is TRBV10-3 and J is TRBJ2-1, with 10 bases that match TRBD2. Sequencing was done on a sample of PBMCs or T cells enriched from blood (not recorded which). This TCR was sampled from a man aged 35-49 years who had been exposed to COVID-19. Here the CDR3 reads CASQGASGSTALGNEQFF. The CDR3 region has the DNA TGTGCCAGCCAAGGCGCTAGCGGGAGTACGGCACTGGGCAATGAGCAGTTCTTC.